This T cell receptor beta chain is drawn from a study of blood T cell repertoires in COVID-19. The CDR3 extends over 15 amino acids. Germline loops: CDR1 SGHRS, CDR2 YFSETQ. V lost 4 bases, J lost 3 bases, and 9 bases stayed unmatched. Clones were read by immunoSEQ multiplex PCR, and TCRdb kept only the in-frame ones, dropping some. The repertoire holds around 200,000 clones, with 70% to 90% as singletons. Sample: PBMCs or T cells enriched from blood (not recorded which). The clonotype originates from a woman aged 40 to 49 with acute COVID-19. The chain carries TRBV5-1 and TRBJ1-2; 7 bases are a match to TRBD1. The CDR3, as DNA: TGCGCCAGCAGCGCCCGACAGGGACTGTACTATGGCTACACCTTC. Amino acid sequence: CASSARQGLYYGYTF.